The present T cell receptor beta chain was sequenced within a study of CD8+ T cells in alopecia areata. Findings and limits, study-wide: Higher clonality than in normal scalp was seen in lesional scalp, especially alopecia totalis/universalis.

Peripheral blood samples and lesional scalp punch biopsies were obtained from alopecia areata patients. Sorting from PBMCs produced CD4+ and CD8+ T cells. This CDR3 is 14 amino acids long. The V segment lost 4 bases and the J segment 3 bases; nucleotides outside the gene matches: 5. Germline V gene data show CDR1 as GTSNPN and CDR2 as SVGIG (reference sequence). In each case, RNA was isolated and then reverse transcribed into cDNA as the sequencing template. Measured with immunoSEQ multiplex PCR; TCRdb has only the in-frame clones, and not every one. The profile shows about 130,000 clones, about 50% of them singletons. Points on this clone: Its antigen is not identified.

This sequence was found in a human donor with alopecia areata. The V gene is TRBV30, the J gene TRBJ2-7; TRBD2 agrees at 11 bases. The sample consisted of CD8+ T cells sorted from blood, taken at week 0. As DNA, the CDR3 is TGTGCCTGGAATAGCGGGGGGGCGTTCTACGAGCAGTACTTC. It codes for CAWNSGGAFYEQYF. Filled out from reference TRBV30 and TRBJ2-7, the complete variable domain reads SQTIHQWPATLVQPVGSPLSLECTVEGTSNPNLYWYRQAAGRGLQLLFYSVGIGQISSEVPQNLSASRPQDRQFILSSKKLLLSDSGFYLCAWNSGGAFYEQYFGPGTRLTVT.